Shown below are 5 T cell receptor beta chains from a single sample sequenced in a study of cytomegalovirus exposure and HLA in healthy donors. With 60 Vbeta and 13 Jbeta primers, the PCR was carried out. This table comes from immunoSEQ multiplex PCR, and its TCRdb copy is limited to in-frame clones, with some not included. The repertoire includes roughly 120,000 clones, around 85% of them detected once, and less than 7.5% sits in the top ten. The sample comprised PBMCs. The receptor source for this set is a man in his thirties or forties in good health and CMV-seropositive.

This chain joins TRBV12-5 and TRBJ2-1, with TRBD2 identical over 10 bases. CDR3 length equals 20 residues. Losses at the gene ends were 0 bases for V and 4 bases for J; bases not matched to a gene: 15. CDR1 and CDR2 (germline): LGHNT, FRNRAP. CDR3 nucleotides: TGTGCTAGTGGTTTGGTAGGATTAGGGCTAGCGGGGGCCACTTACAATGAGCAGTTCTTC. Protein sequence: CASGLVGLGLAGATYNEQFF.

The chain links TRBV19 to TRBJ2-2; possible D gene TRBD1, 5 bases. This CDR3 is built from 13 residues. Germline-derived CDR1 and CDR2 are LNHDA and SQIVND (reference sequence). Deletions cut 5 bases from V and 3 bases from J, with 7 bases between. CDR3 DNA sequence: TGTGCCAGTAGTGCGACAGACACCGGGGAGCTGTTTTTT. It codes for CASSATDTGELFF.

CDR3 nucleotides: TGTGCCACCACATCCTACGGGGGGGCAACAGAGACCCAGTACTTC. Translating gives CATTSYGGATETQYF. The chain couples TRBV19 to TRBJ2-5; 8 nucleotides match TRBD2. From germline, CDR1 is LNHDA and CDR2 SQIVND (reference sequence). Trimming at V came to 10 bases and at J to 4 bases, leaving 14 bases not matched to a gene. The CDR3 covers 15 residues.

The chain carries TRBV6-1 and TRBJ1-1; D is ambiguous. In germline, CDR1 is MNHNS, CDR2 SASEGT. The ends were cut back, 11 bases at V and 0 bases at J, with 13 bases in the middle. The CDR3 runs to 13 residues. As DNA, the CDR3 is TGTGCCGCTATAGCAGTGATGAACACTGAAGCTTTCTTT. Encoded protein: CAAIAVMNTEAFF.

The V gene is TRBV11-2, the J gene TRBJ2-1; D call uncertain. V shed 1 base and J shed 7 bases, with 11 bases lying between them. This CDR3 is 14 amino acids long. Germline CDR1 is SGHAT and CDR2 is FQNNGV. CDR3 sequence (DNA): TGTGCCAGCAGCTTAGGTACTGGTTTGAATGAGCAGTTCTTC. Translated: CASSLGTGLNEQFF. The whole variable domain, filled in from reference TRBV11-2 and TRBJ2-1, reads EAGVAQSPRYKIIEKRQSVAFWCNPISGHATLYWYQQILGQGPKLLIQFQNNGVVDDSQLPKDRFSAERLKGVDSTLKIQPAKLEDSAVYLCASSLGTGLNEQFFGPGTRLTVL.